The sequence of this T cell receptor (beta chain) was determined in a study of cytomegalovirus exposure and HLA in healthy donors. Primers included in the PCR were 60 Vbeta and 13 Jbeta primers. Sequencing used immunoSEQ multiplex PCR; TCRdb keeps in-frame clones, though not all of them. Of roughly 150,000 clones in the sample, approximately 80% were seen once. This CDR3 is 15 amino acids long. Trimming at V came to 2 bases and at J to 5 bases, leaving 6 bases not matched to a gene. Per the germline V gene, CDR1 is SGHTA and CDR2 is FQGTGA. Sequences were obtained from PBMCs. The receptor's source is a male donor in good health and CMV-seronegative. V gene TRBV7-3 combines with J gene TRBJ2-3; 8 bases align to TRBD2. In DNA, the CDR3 is TGTGCCAGCAGCTTATCGGGGGGGAGTCTAGATACGCAGTATTTT. Protein sequence: CASSLSGGSLDTQYF.